The sample holds a few counts of the clone carrying this TCR beta chain. The antigen remains undetermined. This sample was included in a study of post-analysis software for immune sequencing data. Overall study: The cohort encompassed relapsing-remitting, secondary progressive and progressive-relapsing multiple sclerosis disease courses. Findings and caveats of the study: Those with multiple sclerosis, the patient group, showed significantly lower normalized Chao1 diversity than controls. The five TRBV segments detected at higher frequency in patients than in controls included TRBV5-6, TRBV5-1 and TRBV20-1.

TCR beta cDNA libraries included unique molecular identifiers. The source material, roughly 0.9 to 11 million T cells, gave rise to 500,000 or so cDNA molecules. TCRdb processed the PCR reads anew with MiXCR; each CDR3 protein has one entry. The sample includes hundreds of thousands of distinct CDR3 sequences, approximately 37% seen only once; the top ten take 7.6%. The CDR3 totals 15 residues. CDR1 DFQATT and CDR2 SNEGSKA come from the germline V gene (reference sequence). The V gene end was trimmed by 3 bases and the J gene end by 5 bases; junction bases not matched to a gene: 10. Sequencing was performed on blood. The clonotype was recovered from a girl aged 2-15 years with multiple sclerosis. The chain is built from TRBV20-1 and TRBJ1-2; 9 bases agree with TRBD1. DNA of the CDR3: TGCAGTGCTAGTTTATCGGGACAGGGAACATATGGCTACACCTTC. Encoded protein: CSASLSGQGTYGYTF.